Listed here are 22 T cell receptor beta chains from one sample, sequenced in a study of regulatory T cells in long-lasting Graves disease. Arm-PCR with iRepertoire HTBI primers amplified the CDR3 regions for these TCR beta libraries. TCRdb itself ran the multiplex PCR reads through MiXCR, one entry per CDR3 protein. Of 440,000 or so distinct CDR3 sequences listed, under 15% were seen once; the top ten hold approximately 16%. The time point is: newly diagnosed GD, antithyroid drugs for less than 3 months. Extracted PBMC RNA gave rise to the TCR library. The sample also formed part of further work on T cells in Graves' hyperthyroidism and ophthalmopathy.

This specimen was peripheral blood mononuclear cells (PBMCs), taken at new diagnosis, from a patient treated with antithyroid drugs. The receptors originated from a woman in her 30s with Graves disease.

This clonotype was detected many times. The chain combines TRBV6-2 or TRBV6-3 with TRBJ2-3, with 8 bases fitting TRBD2. CDR3 length: 16 amino acids. Germline CDR1 and CDR2: MNHEY and SVGEGT. V lost 6 bases to trimming and J lost 1 base; unmatched junction nucleotides: 9. The DNA of the CDR3 is TGTGCCAGCAGCTATCCAACGGGGGGGGGCACAGATACGCAGTATTTT. Residues: CASSYPTGGGTDTQYF.

This clonotype was detected a few times. This rearrangement joins TRBV3-1 to TRBJ2-2; 7 nucleotides match TRBD2. The CDR3 loop spans 17 amino acids. CDR1 is LGHDT, CDR2 YNNKEL, per germline (reference sequence). J lost 5 bases, V lost 5 bases, and 14 bases had no gene match. CDR3 sequence reads: CASSYTGGGSRTGELFF. CDR3 DNA sequence: TGTGCCAGCAGCTATACGGGCGGCGGGAGTAGGACCGGGGAGCTGTTTTTT.

In its sample, this clonotype was seen many times. The V and J genes are TRBV5-1 and TRBJ2-3; 7 nucleotides agree with TRBD1. V gave up 8 bases and J gave up 4 bases; unmatched junction bases: 22. Germline values: CDR1 SGHRS, CDR2 YFSETQ. The CDR3 totals 18 residues. The DNA for the CDR3 is TGCGCCAGTCAACAGGGGTGGGGTCTTCCGGTCGCCCCAGATACGCAGTATTTT. This encodes CASQQGWGLPVAPDTQYF.

There are many counts of this clonotype. This rearrangement joins TRBV30 to TRBJ1-4; 7 nucleotides line up with TRBD1. V gave up 0 bases and J gave up 8 bases; unmatched junction bases: 6. Per germline, CDR1 GTSNPN and CDR2 SVGIG (reference sequence). This CDR3 has 14 amino acids. CDR3 residues: CAWSVRRGVEKLFF. Here the CDR3 DNA reads TGTGCCTGGAGTGTCCGCAGGGGGGTAGAAAAACTGTTTTTT. Combining the CDR3 with reference TRBV30 and TRBJ1-4 gives the whole variable domain SQTIHQWPATLVQPVGSPLSLECTVEGTSNPNLYWYRQAAGRGLQLLFYSVGIGQISSEVPQNLSASRPQDRQFILSSKKLLLSDSGFYLCAWSVRRGVEKLFFGSGTQLSVL.

In its sample, this clonotype was seen a few times. The chain carries TRBV25-1 and TRBJ2-2; TRBD2 matches 14 bases. Germline V gene lookup returns CDR1 MGHDK and CDR2 SYGVNS. The CDR3 totals 15 residues. The J segment lost 7 bases and the V segment lost 4 bases, leaving 2 bases of the junction unmatched. In DNA form, the CDR3 reads TGTGCCAGCAGTGCGACTAGCGGGAGGGGCGGGGAGCTGTTTTTT. Protein sequence: CASSATSGRGGELFF.

V and J are TRBV6-1 and TRBJ2-1; 9 nucleotides match TRBD1. V lost 7 bases, J lost 5 bases, and 6 bases stayed unmatched. Germline lookup yields CDR1 MNHNS and CDR2 SASEGT. This CDR3 spans 14 amino acids. The CDR3: CASKGTGNHNEQFF. The CDR3 nucleotides read TGTGCCAGCAAAGGGACAGGGAACCACAATGAGCAGTTCTTC.

This clonotype was recorded many times. The chain recombines TRBV5-1 with TRBJ2-7, with a tentative D call TRBD1 (6 bases). V lost 3 bases to trimming and J lost 3 bases, with 13 bases between them. The CDR3 contains 14 residues. The V gene's germline CDR1 is SGHRS and CDR2 YFSETQ. This CDR3 reads CASSYRVGVYEQYF. The CDR3 bases are TGCGCCAGCAGCTACAGGGTCGGAGTCTACGAGCAGTACTTC.

This clonotype turned up a few times. V is TRBV5-1 and J is TRBJ2-2, with D uncertain. In germline, CDR1 is SGHRS, CDR2 YFSETQ. CDR3 length: 12 amino acids. V gave up 8 bases and J gave up 5 bases, with 10 bases separating them. The CDR3 sequence: CASSSATGELFF. In nucleotides, the CDR3 is TGCGCCAGTTCCTCCGCTACCGGGGAGCTGTTTTTT.

In this sample, this clonotype turned up once. A far larger clone is a single base away, which makes a read error likely. The V gene is TRBV30, the J gene TRBJ2-3; possible D gene TRBD2, 5 bases. The end of the DNA fits TRBJ2-1 better, so the J call may be wrong. Germline V gives CDR1 GTSNPN, CDR2 SVGIG (reference sequence). This CDR3 has 14 residues. This CDR3 is CAWRSGVSSYEQFF. DNA of the CDR3: TGTGCCTGGAGATCCGGGGTGAGCTCCTACGAGCAGTTCTTC.

This clonotype was found many times. V and J are TRBV20-1 and TRBJ2-7; D is ambiguous. The CDR3 runs 11 residues. V lost 5 bases, J lost 5 bases, and 10 bases lay in between. Germline CDR1 reads DFQATT; CDR2 reads SNEGSKA (reference sequence). The CDR3 sequence is CSAGRHDEQYF. DNA of the CDR3: TGCAGTGCTGGTCGTCACGACGAGCAGTACTTC.

CDR3: CASSPITRDAEAFF. CDR3 sequence (DNA): TGTGCCAGCTCACCAATTACAAGGGACGCTGAAGCTTTCTTT. The rearrangement uses TRBV18 and TRBJ1-1, with TRBD1 as a possible D gene (5 bases). The CDR3 consists of 14 residues. Germline V CDR1 and CDR2: KGHSH, LQKENI. V was shortened by 2 bases and J by 6 bases, with 13 bases between the two germline ends. The full variable domain, completed using reference TRBV18 and TRBJ1-1, is NAGVMQNPRHLVRRRGQEARLRCSPMKGHSHVYWYRQLPEEGLKFMVYLQKENIIDESGMPKERFSAEFPKEGPSILRIQQVVRGDSAAYFCASSPITRDAEAFFGQGTRLTVV.

This chain uses TRBV20-1 with TRBJ1-5, with D possibly matching TRBD1 (5 bases). This CDR3 has 14 residues. Germline V gives CDR1 DFQATT, CDR2 SNEGSKA (reference sequence). The V end was cut by 6 bases, the J end by 2 bases, with 14 bases between. CDR3 protein: CSASLGPGNQPQHF. CDR3 nucleotides: TGCAGTGCGAGCTTGGGGCCTGGCAATCAGCCCCAGCATTTT.

In this sample, this clonotype turned up many times. The gene calls are TRBV20-1 and TRBJ2-3, with D tentatively TRBD1 or TRBD2 (6 bases each). The CDR3 sequence is 12 residues long. V was shortened by 5 bases and J by 4 bases, with 10 bases between the two germline ends. Germline lookup yields CDR1 DFQATT and CDR2 SNEGSKA (reference sequence). CDR3 nucleotides: TGCAGTGCTTGGGGGGCCCCAGATACGCAGTATTTT. Translated: CSAWGAPDTQYF.

This clonotype was seen many times. The chain uses TRBV24-1 and TRBJ2-1, with 7 bases that match TRBD2. J lost 4 bases, V lost 3 bases, and 11 bases had no gene match. The germline V gene encodes CDR1 KGHDR and CDR2 SFDVKD. The CDR3 length is 17 residues. The CDR3 sequence: CATSDPGPGGPYNEQFF. CDR3 nucleotide sequence: TGTGCCACCAGTGATCCTGGACCGGGGGGACCTTACAATGAGCAGTTCTTC.

A few counts support this clonotype. V gene TRBV5-1 combines with J gene TRBJ2-7; 7 nucleotides line up with TRBD2. CDR3 length: 14 amino acids. V lost 4 bases to trimming and J lost 3 bases; unmatched junction nucleotides: 7. Germline V gives CDR1 SGHRS, CDR2 YFSETQ. The CDR3, as DNA: TGCGCCAGCAGCCAGACTAGCTCGGGCTACGAGCAGTACTTC. Residues: CASSQTSSGYEQYF.

There are a few counts of this clonotype. CDR3 protein: CAWSLGPNQPQHF. The CDR3 coding sequence is TGTGCCTGGAGTTTGGGTCCTAATCAGCCCCAGCATTTT. V and J are TRBV30 and TRBJ1-5; unclear D gene. The CDR3 has 13 amino acids. CDR1 and CDR2 (germline): GTSNPN, SVGIG (reference sequence). V lost 2 bases and J lost 4, with 9 bases in between.

This clonotype was counted only a few times. The rearrangement joins TRBV11-2 to TRBJ2-7; 7 nucleotides line up with TRBD1. Unmatched junction bases numbered 5, after V lost 3 bases and J lost 0 bases. CDR3 length: 15 residues. Per the germline V gene, CDR1 is SGHAT and CDR2 is FQNNGV. The DNA of the CDR3 is TGTGCCAGCAGCTTCGAGACAGGGTCCTCCTACGAGCAGTACTTC. Its translation: CASSFETGSSYEQYF. The full variable domain, in which reference TRBV11-2 and TRBJ2-7 provide the parts outside the CDR3, is EAGVAQSPRYKIIEKRQSVAFWCNPISGHATLYWYQQILGQGPKLLIQFQNNGVVDDSQLPKDRFSAERLKGVDSTLKIQPAKLEDSAVYLCASSFETGSSYEQYFGPGTRLTVT.

This clonotype has just a few counts. V is TRBV24-1 and J is TRBJ2-1; TRBD2 agrees at 10 bases. The V and J ends lost 0 bases and 8 bases, in that order; junction bases with no gene match: 6. Per the germline V gene, CDR1 is KGHDR and CDR2 is SFDVKD. The CDR3 covers 16 residues. As DNA, the CDR3 is TGTGCCACCAGTGATTTGCGCACTAGCGGGAAGGATGAGCAGTTCTTC. Translated: CATSDLRTSGKDEQFF.

This clonotype was seen many times. The chain is built from TRBV12-3 or TRBV12-4 and TRBJ1-1; 7 positions agree with TRBD1. Losses at the gene ends were 6 bases for V and 7 bases for J; bases not matched to a gene: 8. The CDR3 covers 13 residues. CDR3 loop: CASSLTGVREAFF. The CDR3 DNA follows: TGTGCCAGCAGCCTAACAGGGGTGCGTGAAGCTTTCTTT.

The V gene is TRBV6-1, the J gene TRBJ2-1; D uncertain. Germline lookup yields CDR1 MNHNS and CDR2 SASEGT. The CDR3 is made up of 11 amino acids. Trimming removed 5 bases at V and 8 bases at J, with 7 bases between. The DNA of the CDR3 is TGTGCCAGCAGTCGCCCCTATGAGCAGTTCTTC. This translates into CASSRPYEQFF.

The rearrangement links TRBV6-9 to TRBJ2-6; 7 bases agree with TRBD1. V dropped 3 bases and J dropped 2; count of bases not matched to a gene: 7. Germline assignment: CDR1 MNHGY and CDR2 SVAAGI. There are 17 residues in the CDR3. This CDR3 is CASSYSQGLAGANVLTF. CDR3 sequence (DNA): TGTGCCAGCAGTTACTCACAGGGGTTAGCTGGGGCCAACGTCCTGACTTTC.

This clonotype was seen a few times. The genes are TRBV6-4 and TRBJ2-1; 9 bases match TRBD2. Germline V gene lookup returns CDR1 MRHNA and CDR2 SNTAGT. This CDR3 is 14 amino acids long. The V gene end was trimmed by 5 bases and the J gene end by 7 bases; junction bases not matched to a gene: 6. As DNA, the CDR3 is TGTGCCAGCAGTCCGAGCGGGAGGAGAAATGAGCAGTTCTTC. As protein: CASSPSGRRNEQFF.